This is a list of T cell receptor beta chains from one sample in a study of molecular identifiers for immune sequencing clone quantification. TCRdb reprocessed the PCR reads with MiXCR, giving one entry per CDR3 protein. The repertoire includes a few hundred thousand distinct CDR3 sequences, over 20% of them detected once, and about 0.84% sits in the top ten. The sequenced sample was naive CD8+ T cells from blood, with Jurkat cell RNA spiked in. The receptors here all came from a human donor in good health. Some libraries in this study had Jurkat cell RNA spiked in. Each CDR3 is given with its conserved first and last residue. The D gene is left open where the match is weak. Expanded clones are given a class, and other clones once, few, many or no size at all.

CDR3: CASSPWTGEGNTGELFF
DNA: TGTGCCAGCTCGCCTTGGACAGGGGAAGGGAACACCGGGGAGCTGTTTTTT
J: TRBJ2-2
D: TRBD1
V: TRBV6-4
size: NA

CDR3: CASGLPGRGLNTIYF
DNA: TGTGCTAGTGGTTTACCAGGCCGAGGCCTCAACACCATATATTTT
J: TRBJ1-3
D: NA
V: TRBV12-5
size: NA

CDR3: CASSNGPSVYEQYF
DNA: TGTGCCAGCAGTAACGGGCCCTCCGTCTACGAGCAGTACTTC
J: TRBJ2-7
D: NA
V: TRBV27
size: few

CDR3: CSASPRRGEGIYEQYF
DNA: TGCAGTGCTAGTCCCCGACGGGGGGAAGGTATCTACGAGCAGTACTTC
J: TRBJ2-7
D: TRBD2
V: TRBV20-1
size: few

CDR3: CAARGGQGFFYQPQHF
DNA: TGTGCCGCAAGGGGTGGACAGGGTTTTTTCTATCAGCCCCAGCATTTT
J: TRBJ1-5
D: TRBD1
V: TRBV6-2/TRBV6-3
size: NA

CDR3: CASTQRASGRAITDTQYF
DNA: TGTGCCAGCACCCAAAGGGCTAGCGGGAGGGCCATTACAGATACGCAGTATTTT
J: TRBJ2-3
D: TRBD2
V: TRBV27
size: NA

CDR3: CASSQDRASGDYEQYF
DNA: TGCGCCAGCAGCCAAGATAGGGCTAGCGGGGACTACGAGCAGTACTTC
J: TRBJ2-7
D: TRBD2
V: TRBV4-3
size: few

CDR3: CASSQDLASGANVLTF
DNA: TGCGCCAGCAGCCAAGATTTGGCGTCTGGGGCCAACGTCCTGACTTTC
J: TRBJ2-6
D: NA
V: TRBV4-3
size: many

CDR3: CASSFPGQGINEQFF
DNA: TGTGCCAGCAGTTTCCCGGGACAGGGTATCAATGAGCAGTTCTTC
J: TRBJ2-1
D: TRBD1
V: TRBV12-3/TRBV12-4
size: few

CDR3: CASTPSGTPSYEQYF
DNA: TGCGCCAGCACCCCTTCTGGGACACCCTCCTACGAGCAGTACTTC
J: TRBJ2-7
D: NA
V: TRBV5-1
size: NA

CDR3: CASRPEPRGETQYF
DNA: TGTGCCAGCAGACCCGAGCCCAGGGGAGAGACCCAGTACTTC
J: TRBJ2-5
D: NA
V: TRBV2
size: many

CDR3: CASSTEGEEDEKLFF
DNA: TGTGCCAGTAGTACCGAGGGGGAGGAGGATGAAAAACTGTTTTTT
J: TRBJ1-4
D: NA
V: TRBV19
size: NA

CDR3: CASSYEARGDQPQHF
DNA: TGTGCCAGCAGTTATGAGGCGCGTGGTGATCAGCCCCAGCATTTT
J: TRBJ1-5
D: NA
V: TRBV6-2/TRBV6-3
size: many

CDR3: CSARSPGVSSEAFF
DNA: TGCAGTGCTAGATCACCAGGGGTATCTTCTGAAGCTTTCTTT
J: TRBJ1-1
D: NA
V: TRBV20-1
size: few

CDR3: CASSQLGQGVVDYEQYF
DNA: TGCGCCAGCAGCCAGCTAGGACAGGGGGTCGTAGACTACGAGCAGTACTTC
J: TRBJ2-7
D: TRBD1
V: TRBV4-1
size: NA

CDR3: CSALQGTGNTIYF
DNA: TGCAGTGCTCTACAGGGGACAGGAAACACCATATATTTT
J: TRBJ1-3
D: TRBD1
V: TRBV20-1
size: many

CDR3: CASSQDLPGQYSNEKLFF
DNA: TGCGCCAGCAGCCAAGATCTTCCAGGACAGTACTCTAATGAAAAACTGTTTTTT
J: TRBJ1-4
D: NA
V: TRBV4-1
size: many

CDR3: CSALQGPAGPLLYEQYF
DNA: TGCAGTGCTCTACAGGGCCCGGCCGGGCCCCTCCTATACGAGCAGTACTTC
J: TRBJ2-7
D: NA
V: TRBV20-1
size: many

CDR3: CSVEDGRTHTDTQYF
DNA: TGCAGCGTTGAAGACGGGCGGACCCACACAGATACGCAGTATTTT
J: TRBJ2-3
D: NA
V: TRBV29-1
size: many

CDR3: CASSQGLAIDEQYF
DNA: TGTGCCAGCAGCCAGGGACTGGCGATAGACGAGCAGTACTTC
J: TRBJ2-7
D: NA
V: TRBV5-4
size: many

CDR3: CASSVESGRAADTQYF
DNA: TGTGCCAGCAGCGTAGAGAGCGGGAGGGCCGCAGATACGCAGTATTTT
J: TRBJ2-3
D: TRBD2
V: TRBV9
size: many

CDR3: CASSYSAGQPHYEQYF
DNA: TGTGCCAGCAGTTACTCCGCAGGCCAACCGCACTACGAGCAGTACTTC
J: TRBJ2-7
D: NA
V: TRBV6-5
size: NA